The subject of this entry is one T cell receptor beta chain. In the original workflow: Nucleated cell number was recorded as an estimate derived from reference gene primer amplification. Sequencing was performed with immunoSEQ multiplex PCR; in TCRdb, only in-frame clones are kept and a portion is missing. V and J calls and clone size follow that table, whereas D and trimming were derived from the DNA. This sample has some 260,000 clones, with roughly 86% found just once. The sample belongs to a study of blood T cell repertoires in COVID-19. Germline V gene data show CDR1 as GTSNPN and CDR2 as SVGIG (reference sequence). This CDR3 has 14 amino acids. J was trimmed by 12 bases and V by 0 bases; bases with no gene match: 7.

The sample consisted of peripheral blood. V and J are TRBV30 and TRBJ1-6; 8 nucleotides match TRBD1. This clonotype originated in a woman aged 25 to 39 with acute or convalescent COVID-19. This CDR3 is CAWSVRDRILPLHF. CDR3 DNA: TGTGCCTGGAGTGTAAGGGACAGGATATTACCCCTCCACTTT.